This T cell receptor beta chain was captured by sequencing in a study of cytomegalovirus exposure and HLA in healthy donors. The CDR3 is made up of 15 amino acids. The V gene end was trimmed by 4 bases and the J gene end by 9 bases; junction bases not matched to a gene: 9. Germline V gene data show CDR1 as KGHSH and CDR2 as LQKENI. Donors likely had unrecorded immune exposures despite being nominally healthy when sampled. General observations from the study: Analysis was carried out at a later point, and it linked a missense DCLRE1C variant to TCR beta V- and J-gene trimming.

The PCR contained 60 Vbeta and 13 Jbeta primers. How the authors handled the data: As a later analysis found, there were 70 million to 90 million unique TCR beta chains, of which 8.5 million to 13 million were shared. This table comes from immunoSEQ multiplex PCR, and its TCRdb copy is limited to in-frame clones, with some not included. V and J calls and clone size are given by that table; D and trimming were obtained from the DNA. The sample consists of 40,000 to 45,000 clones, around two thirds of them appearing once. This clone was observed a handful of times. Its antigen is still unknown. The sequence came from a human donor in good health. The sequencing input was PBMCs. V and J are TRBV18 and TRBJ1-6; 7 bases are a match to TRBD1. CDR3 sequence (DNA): TGTGCCAGCTCACACGTTGAAGGGGGCTTTTCACCCCTCCACTTT. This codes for CASSHVEGGFSPLHF.